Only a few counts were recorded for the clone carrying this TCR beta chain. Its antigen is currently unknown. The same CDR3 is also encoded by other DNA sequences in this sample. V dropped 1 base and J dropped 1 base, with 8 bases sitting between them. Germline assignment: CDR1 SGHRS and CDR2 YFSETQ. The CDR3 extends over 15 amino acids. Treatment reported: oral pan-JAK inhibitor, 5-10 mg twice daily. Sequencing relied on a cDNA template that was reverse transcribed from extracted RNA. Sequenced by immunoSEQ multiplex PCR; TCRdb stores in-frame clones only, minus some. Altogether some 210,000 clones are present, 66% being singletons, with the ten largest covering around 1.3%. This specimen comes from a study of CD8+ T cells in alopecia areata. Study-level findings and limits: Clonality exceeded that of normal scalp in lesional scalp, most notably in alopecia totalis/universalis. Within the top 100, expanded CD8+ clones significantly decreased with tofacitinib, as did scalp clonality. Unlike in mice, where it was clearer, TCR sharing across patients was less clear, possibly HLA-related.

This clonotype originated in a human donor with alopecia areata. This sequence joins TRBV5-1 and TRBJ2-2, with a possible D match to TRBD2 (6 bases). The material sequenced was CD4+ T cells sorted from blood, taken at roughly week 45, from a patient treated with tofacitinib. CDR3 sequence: CASSLSGGNTGELFF. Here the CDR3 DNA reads TGCGCCAGCAGCTTGTCCGGGGGGAACACCGGGGAGCTGTTTTTT.